Presented here are 9 T cell receptor beta chains from one specimen sequenced in a study of CXCR3-negative and CXCR3-positive naive CD8 T cells. The study made its TRB cDNA libraries by 5' RACE, adding UMI labels. TCRdb re-analyzed the 5' RACE reads; it lists each CDR3 protein once, without DNA. The sample holds more than 70,000 distinct CDR3 sequences. These receptors' antigens are unknown. Study-wide results and limits: The study found more hydrophobic TRB CDR3s in CXCR3-positive naive cells than in CXCR3-negative naive cells.

Sample: naive CXCR3+ CD8+ T cells from blood. Stated subset: CD45RO-CCR7+CD27+CD95- naive CD8+ T cells expressing CXCR3 (TNR3+). Receptors were obtained from a human donor in good health. Some clones in this sample may be carry-over from other donors' samples.

The CDR3 reads CASSQFGFYEQYF. The chain recombines TRBV14 with TRBJ2-7. The germline gives CDR1 SGHDN, CDR2 FVKESK. There are 13 residues in the CDR3.

This chain uses TRBV2 with TRBJ2-5; TCRdb proposes TRBD2, but this gene call is untestable without DNA. Germline V gene lookup returns CDR1 SNHLY and CDR2 FYNNEI. CDR3 size: 14 residues. CDR3 residues: CASSERAYQETQYF. The entire variable domain, with the rest obtained from reference TRBV2 and TRBJ2-5, is as follows: EPEVTQTPSHQVTQMGQEVILRCVPISNHLYFYWYRQILGQKVEFLVSFYNNEISEKSEIFDDQFSVERPDGSNFTLKIRSTKLEDSAMYFCASSERAYQETQYFGPGTRLLVL.

The chain uses TRBV29-1 and TRBJ2-5; TCRdb's D call, TRBD1, is unchecked because there is no DNA. Germline V gives CDR1 SQVTM, CDR2 ANQGSEA. The CDR3 contains 13 residues. The CDR3 here is CSVIQGARETQYF.

The V gene is TRBV20-1, the J gene TRBJ2-7; TCRdb indicates TRBD1, and absent DNA this call remains unverified. Germline V gene sequence: CDR1 DFQATT, CDR2 SNEGSKA (reference sequence). This CDR3 is built from 13 residues. CDR3 sequence reads: CSARVQGTYEQYF.

The chain links TRBV7-6 to TRBJ1-2; with no DNA, the TCRdb D assignment of TRBD1 cannot be verified. The CDR3 length is 16 residues. Germline CDR1 SGHVS, CDR2 FNYEAQ. The CDR3 sequence is CASSPDRGRSRYGYTF.

The chain has TRBV9 and TRBJ1-2; the TRBD1 assignment by TCRdb is unverifiable without DNA. The CDR3 covers 15 residues. The germline CDR1 and CDR2 sequences are SGDLS and YYNGEE. The CDR3 sequence: CASSPSGGLIYGYTF.

The J gene is TRBJ2-1, the V gene TRBV20-1; TCRdb names TRBD2, which stays unverified in the absence of DNA. CDR1 and CDR2 from the germline V gene are DFQATT and SNEGSKA (reference sequence). CDR3 length: 16 amino acids. CDR3 sequence: CSANREGSGRADEQFF.

This chain uses TRBV11-1 with TRBJ2-1. This CDR3 has 15 amino acids. Looked up from germline, CDR1 is SGHAT and CDR2 is FQDESV (reference sequence). The CDR3: CASSFHEMTYNEQFF. Full variable domain (outside the CDR3, taken from reference TRBV11-1 and TRBJ2-1): EAEVAQSPRYKITEKSQAVAFWCDPISGHATLYWYRQILGQGPELLVQFQDESVVDDSQLPKDRFSAERLKGVDSTLKIQPAELGDSAMYLCASSFHEMTYNEQFFGPGTRLTVL.

The chain links TRBV28 to TRBJ1-1; TCRdb lists TRBD1, though no DNA is available to test this call. The length of the CDR3 is 14 residues. The germline V gene has CDR1 MDHEN and CDR2 SYDVKM. This CDR3 is CASSFVGWGTEAFF.